A selection of T cell receptor beta chains follows, all from one sample in a study of preoperative IRX-2 immunotherapy in early breast cancer. Assay used: immunoSEQ multiplex PCR; TCRdb lists only in-frame clones, some missing. The table includes roughly 93,000 clones, 75% to 90% detected once. Sequenced here: tumor tissue, sampled after IRX-2 immunotherapy. These receptors originate from a human donor with breast cancer. CDR3s include the opening cysteine and the closing phenylalanine or tryptophan. D genes are given only for firm matches. Some rows have no size entry. The others give once, few or many, or a class for an expanded clone.

clone size,D gene,V gene,J gene,CDR3 DNA,CDR3 protein
few,NA,TRBV10-3,TRBJ1-4,TGTGCCATCAGTGAGTCGTCGACACTGACGTCCCAAAAACTGTTTTTT,CAISESSTLTSQKLFF
once,NA,TRBV18,TRBJ2-5,TGTGCCAGCTCCCTGAAAGCTACGGAGACCCAGTACTTC,CASSLKATETQYF
NA,TRBD2,TRBV19,TRBJ2-3,TGTGCCAGTACCGAGCGGGGGAGCACAGATACGCAGTATTTT,CASTERGSTDTQYF
NA,NA,TRBV7-2,TRBJ2-5,TGTGCCAGCAGCTCTGGGGGAGGAGAGACCCAGTACTTC,CASSSGGGETQYF
NA,NA,TRBV28,TRBJ2-2,TGTGCCAGCCGGGAACGGTCGGGGGAGCTGTTTTTT,CASRERSGELFF
NA,NA,TRBV5-1,TRBJ2-7,TGCGCCAGCAGCTTGACCGACGCTTCCTACGAGCAGTACTTC,CASSLTDASYEQYF
once,TRBD2,TRBV19,TRBJ2-3,TGTGCCAGTACCCCACCGGGACTAGATGGGGATACGCAGTATTTT,CASTPPGLDGDTQYF
NA,NA,TRBV19,TRBJ1-2,TGTGCCAGTACCGCCGTCGGGGGGTATGGCTACACCTTC,CASTAVGGYGYTF
NA,NA,TRBV7-6,TRBJ2-7,TGTGCCAGCAGTGAGGTCGGCACCGGACCCACCTCCTACGAGCAGTACTTC,CASSEVGTGPTSYEQYF
NA,NA,TRBV29-1,TRBJ2-7,TGCAGCGTTATCGGGGAAAAGACCTACGAGCAGTACTTC,CSVIGEKTYEQYF
NA,TRBD2,TRBV11-3,TRBJ2-5,TGTGCCAGCAGCCCGATTTTTGCGGGGGGGCAAGAGACCCAGTACTTC,CASSPIFAGGQETQYF
once,NA,TRBV19,TRBJ2-3,TGTGCCAGTAGTATCTTGTACACAGATACGCAGTATTTT,CASSILYTDTQYF
NA,NA,TRBV10-2,TRBJ2-6,TGCGCCAGCAGTGAAATCTCTGGGGCCAACGTCCTGACTTTC,CASSEISGANVLTF
NA,NA,TRBV19,TRBJ2-7,TGTGCCAGTAGTAAACAGGGGGGGACCTACGAGCAGTACTTC,CASSKQGGTYEQYF
NA,TRBD2,TRBV14,TRBJ2-7,TGTGCCAGCAGCCAAGTAGCGGGGGTGTTCTCCTACGAGCAGTACTTC,CASSQVAGVFSYEQYF
NA,TRBD1,TRBV6-8,TRBJ1-5,TGTGCCAGCAGTGCATCGGGGACAGGAAATCAGCCCCAGCATTTT,CASSASGTGNQPQHF
NA,TRBD2,TRBV30,TRBJ2-1,TGTGCCTGGAGGGCGGGAGCTTCGGGTGAGCAGTTCTTC,CAWRAGASGEQFF